This T cell receptor delta chain was documented in a study of gamma-delta T cells after stem cell transplantation. TCRdb reprocessed the RT-PCR reads through CATT. The repertoire holds 3,000 to 4,000 delta-chain clones, about a sixth seen once, with 14% in the top ten. This clone was found a few times. The CDR3 is 15 amino acids. The V end lost 0 bases, the J end lost 4 bases, and 14 bases lay between the germline ends. CDR1 and CDR2 (germline): GEAIGNYY, EKD. This clonotype originated in a human donor. It is not recorded whose cells these are; they may come from a transplant donor. Sequencing was done on a sample of gamma-delta T cells. This chain uses TRDV2 with TRDJ1, with TRDD3 as a possible D gene (5 bases). The CDR3 spells CACDTVGGESDKLIF. For the CDR3, the DNA is TGTGCCTGTGACACCGTCGGTGGGGAGAGCGATAAACTCATCTTT.